The present T cell receptor beta chain was sequenced within a study of cytomegalovirus exposure and HLA in healthy donors. As to this clone: This CDR3 is also generated by other DNA sequences in the sample.

Both 60 Vbeta primers and 13 Jbeta primers went into the PCR. The data were produced by immunoSEQ multiplex PCR, yet TCRdb's version contains in-frame clones alone and is incomplete. Seen here are about 130,000 clones, 70% to 85% observed once, and the top ten hold approximately 4.2%. V was pared by 0 bases and J by 4 bases, with 2 bases of the junction left unmatched. Germline CDR1 SGHNT, CDR2 YYREEE (reference sequence). CDR3 size: 15 residues. The receptor comes from a male donor in good health and CMV-seropositive. Specimen: PBMCs. The V call is TRBV5-4, the J call TRBJ2-5; 11 bases map to TRBD2. CDR3 in DNA: TGTGCCAGCAGCTTGGGTCTAGCGGGAGGAGAGACCCAGTACTTC. It codes for CASSLGLAGGETQYF.